This T cell receptor (beta chain) was obtained from a study of cytomegalovirus exposure and HLA in healthy donors. Assay used: immunoSEQ multiplex PCR; TCRdb lists only in-frame clones, some missing. This table holds roughly 120,000 clones, roughly nine tenths found once. This clone was recorded once. The CDR3 is made up of 13 amino acids. V lost 6 bases to trimming and J lost 5 bases, with 13 bases between them. Germline CDR1 and CDR2: SNHLY and FYNNEI. The receptor was isolated from a woman under 30 in good health and CMV-seronegative. This chain links TRBV2 with TRBJ2-5; D might be TRBD2 (7 bases). Sample: PBMCs. CDR3 residues: CASSRGAGETQYF. CDR3 DNA sequence: TGTGCCAGCAGCCGGGGGGCGGGGGAGACCCAGTACTTC. Full variable domain (remainder filled in from reference TRBV2 and TRBJ2-5): EPEVTQTPSHQVTQMGQEVILRCVPISNHLYFYWYRQILGQKVEFLVSFYNNEISEKSEIFDDQFSVERPDGSNFTLKIRSTKLEDSAMYFCASSRGAGETQYFGPGTRLLVL.